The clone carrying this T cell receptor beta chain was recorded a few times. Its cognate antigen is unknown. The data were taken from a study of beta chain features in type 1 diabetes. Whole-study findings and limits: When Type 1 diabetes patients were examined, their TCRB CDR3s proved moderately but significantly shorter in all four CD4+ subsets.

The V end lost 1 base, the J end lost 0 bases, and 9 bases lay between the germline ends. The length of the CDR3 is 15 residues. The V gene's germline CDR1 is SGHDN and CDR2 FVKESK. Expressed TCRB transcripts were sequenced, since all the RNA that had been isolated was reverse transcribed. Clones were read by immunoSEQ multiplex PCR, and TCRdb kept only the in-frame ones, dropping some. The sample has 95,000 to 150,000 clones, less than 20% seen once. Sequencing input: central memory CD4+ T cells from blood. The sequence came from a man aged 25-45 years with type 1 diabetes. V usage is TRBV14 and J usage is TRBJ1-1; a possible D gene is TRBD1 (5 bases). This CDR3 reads CASSQVPGMNTEAFF. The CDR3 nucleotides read TGTGCCAGCAGCCAAGTCCCAGGGATGAACACTGAAGCTTTCTTT.